The clone carrying this T cell receptor (beta chain) was seen a single time. This record comes from a study of resident and recirculating memory T cells in vitiligo. CDR3 length: 15 residues. CDR1 and CDR2 (germline): MNHEY, SVGAGI. The J segment lost 2 bases and the V segment lost 4 bases, leaving 7 bases of the junction unmatched. Libraries were prepared by immunoSEQ multiplex PCR; TCRdb keeps only in-frame clonotypes and omits some of them. The data show tens of thousands of clones, 92% seen once. Sequencing used blood. This rearrangement joins TRBV6-5 to TRBJ2-5, with TRBD1 matching over 7 bases. This clonotype was obtained from a male donor with vitiligo. CDR3 nucleotides: TGTGCCAGCAGTTCGGGACAGCTACTACAAGAGACCCAGTACTTC. Its protein is CASSSGQLLQETQYF.